These 2 T cell receptor beta chains originate from one sample sequenced in a study of T cells in Graves' hyperthyroidism and ophthalmopathy. What was amplified from RNA transcripts were TCR beta CDR3 regions. The HTBI primer set drove a first-round RT-PCR of the TCR CDR3. TCRdb reanalysed the multiplex PCR reads using MiXCR and keeps one entry per CDR3 protein. Here the sample spans a few hundred thousand distinct CDR3 sequences, 14% being singletons. Sequencing was carried out using blood. The source of these receptors is a woman aged 40 to 50 with Graves' hyperthyroidism.

This clonotype showed up just a few times. The chain joins TRBV9 to TRBJ2-2; 16 bases map to TRBD2. Per germline, CDR1 SGDLS and CDR2 YYNGEE. CDR3 length: 17 residues. V gave up 3 bases and J gave up 6 bases; unmatched junction bases: 5. The CDR3 region has the DNA TGTGCCAGCAGCGAGCAGGGACTAGCGGGAGGGCCCGGGGAGCTGTTTTTT. Protein sequence: CASSEQGLAGGPGELFF.

The chain combines TRBV10-3 with TRBJ2-1, with D unresolved. Trimming pared 3 bases from V and 8 bases from J, leaving 5 bases between. The germline V gene encodes CDR1 ENHRY and CDR2 SYGVKD. This CDR3 is 11 amino acids long. This CDR3 is CAISELDEQFF. DNA of the CDR3: TGTGCCATCAGTGAATTGGATGAGCAGTTCTTC.